This is a list of T cell receptor beta chains from one sample in a study of blood T cells in healthy people across ages. From the 5' RACE reads, TCRdb called clonotypes with MiXCR, one entry per CDR3 protein. The sample carries more than 800,000 distinct CDR3 sequences, over 35% recorded once. Sequenced sample: blood. The source is an older woman in good health. Each CDR3 is given with its conserved first and last residue. The D gene is left open where the match is weak. Expanded clones get a size class; other rows say once, few or many, or leave the size out.

abundance	v_gene	d_gene	j_gene	CDR3nt	CDR3aa
.	TRBV9	.	TRBJ1-2	TGTGCCAGCGGTCCGACAGAACCCTATGGCTACACCTTC	CASGPTEPYGYTF
.	TRBV29-1	TRBD1	TRBJ2-5	TGCAGCGCTTCTCCAGTCCAGGGGGAGATAGAGACCCAGTACTTC	CSASPVQGEIETQYF
.	TRBV19	.	TRBJ1-5	TGTGCCAGTAGTCCGGGGGACGACAATCAGCCCCAGCATTTT	CASSPGDDNQPQHF
.	TRBV7-9	TRBD1	TRBJ2-7	TGTGCCAGCAGCTTATTTACAGGGGTTCAGGATGAGCAGTACTTC	CASSLFTGVQDEQYF
.	TRBV2	TRBD1	TRBJ2-6	TGTGCCAGCAGGGCTGACAGGGCTAAAGTTGGGGCCAACGTCCTGACTTTC	CASRADRAKVGANVLTF
.	TRBV20-1	.	TRBJ2-1	TGCAGTGCTAGTGACAGAAGCCTAAATGAGCAGTTCTTC	CSASDRSLNEQFF
.	TRBV11-2	TRBD1	TRBJ1-6	TGTGCCAGCAGCCAAACAGGGGTTTCACCCCTCCACTTT	CASSQTGVSPLHF
.	TRBV7-9	.	TRBJ2-6	TGTGCCCCCACCCCTTCTCTAGCCAACGTCCTGACTTTC	CAPTPSLANVLTF
.	TRBV6-5	.	TRBJ1-6	TGTGCCAGCAGTTACGCAACAGGGCCCTCCGGTTCACCCCTCCACTTT	CASSYATGPSGSPLHF
few	TRBV6-1	.	TRBJ2-5	TGTGCCAGCAGAAGGACTTTCGCGGGCCAAGAGACCCAGTACTTC	CASRRTFAGQETQYF
.	TRBV11-1	.	TRBJ2-1	TGTGCCACCCCGGGACTCTTTTACAATGAGCAGTTCTTC	CATPGLFYNEQFF
.	TRBV3-1	.	TRBJ1-1	TGTGCCAGCAGCCAAGGGGAAATTACTGAAGCTTTCTTT	CASSQGEITEAFF
.	TRBV7-2	.	TRBJ2-7	TGTGCCAGCAGAGACGGACGAATTACCTACGAGCAGTACTTC	CASRDGRITYEQYF
.	TRBV7-8	.	TRBJ2-1	TGTGCCGGTGGGGGGACCCGAGCCCACAATGAGCAGTTCTTC	CAGGGTRAHNEQFF
.	TRBV5-1	.	TRBJ1-1	TGCGCCGGCAGATCCGGGACGGGGGGTTTGAACACTGAAGCTTTCTTT	CAGRSGTGGLNTEAFF
.	TRBV5-1	.	TRBJ2-1	TGCGCCAGCAGCGGTACTACTAGATATAATGAGCAGTTCTTC	CASSGTTRYNEQFF
once	TRBV6-6	TRBD1	TRBJ1-5	TGTGCCAGCACCACGCCTGGAGGGGGCAGAAGCAATCAGCCCCAGCATTTT	CASTTPGGGRSNQPQHF
.	TRBV6-1	.	TRBJ2-7	TGTGCCAGCAGTGATACAGGAACCCTCAGCGAGCAGTACTTC	CASSDTGTLSEQYF
few	TRBV28	.	TRBJ2-7	TGTGCCAGCTCAGACGGGAGTCTCTACGAGCAGTACTTC	CASSDGSLYEQYF
.	TRBV27	.	TRBJ2-7	TGTGCCAGCAGTTTAGGCCGGAGCTCCTACAATGAGCAGTACTTC	CASSLGRSSYNEQYF
once	TRBV12-3/TRBV12-4	TRBD1	TRBJ1-2	TGTGCCAGCAGTCCGAAGACAGGGGGCTGTGGCTACACCTTC	CASSPKTGGCGYTF